This record covers a single TCR beta chain. A read error is the likely source, as a far larger clone sits one nucleotide away. Sequencing was performed with immunoSEQ multiplex PCR; in TCRdb, only in-frame clones are kept and a portion is missing. The table has 450,000 to 500,000 clones, 79% seen once. This sample was taken from a study of shared clonotypes between healthy human individuals. The receptor was derived from a woman between 35 and 50 years old in good health. Some clones in this sample may be carry-over from other donors' samples. The sample taken for sequencing was PBMCs.

CDR3 in amino acids: CAWSDTSPDQFF. As DNA, the CDR3 is TGTGCCTGGAGTGACACGAGCCCTGATCAGTTCTTC. The chain links TRBV30 to TRBJ2-1; D remains unclear. Germline V gene sequence: CDR1 GTSNPN, CDR2 SVGIG (reference sequence). The CDR3 length is 12 residues. The V end lost 1 base, the J end lost 13 bases, and 14 bases lay between the germline ends.